A single T cell receptor (beta chain) is shown here with its context. Via MiXCR, TCRdb re-called the reads, giving one row per CDR3 protein. The data show about 740,000 distinct CDR3 sequences, roughly 36% seen once. Germline V gives CDR1 MGHRA, CDR2 YSYEKL. With 1 base removed from V and 0 bases from J, the gap between germline ends came to 13 bases. The CDR3 runs 16 residues. This sample stems from a study of T cell repertoires in cytomegalovirus infection. The chain carries TRBV4-1 and TRBJ2-7; the D gene could be TRBD1 or TRBD2 (5 bases each). The TCR comes from a human donor in good health (CMV status not recorded). Some clones in this sample may be carry-over from other donors' samples. Material: PBMCs. The CDR3 nucleotides are TGCGCCAGCAGCCAAGCAGGGTCGGGGATCTCCTACGAGCAGTACTTC. Protein product: CASSQAGSGISYEQYF.